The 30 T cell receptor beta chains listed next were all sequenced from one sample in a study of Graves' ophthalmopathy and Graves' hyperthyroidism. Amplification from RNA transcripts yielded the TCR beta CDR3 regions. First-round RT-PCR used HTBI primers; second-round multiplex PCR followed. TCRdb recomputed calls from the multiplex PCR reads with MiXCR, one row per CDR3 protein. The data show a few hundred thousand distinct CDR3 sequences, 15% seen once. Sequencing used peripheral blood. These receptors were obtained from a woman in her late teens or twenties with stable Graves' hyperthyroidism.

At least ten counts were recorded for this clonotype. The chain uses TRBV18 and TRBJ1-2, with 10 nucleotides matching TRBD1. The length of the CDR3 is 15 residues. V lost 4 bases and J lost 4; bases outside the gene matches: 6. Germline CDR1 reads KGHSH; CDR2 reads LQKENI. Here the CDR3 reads CASSRPGQGFYGYTF. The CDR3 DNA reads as TGTGCCAGCTCACGGCCGGGACAGGGGTTCTATGGCTACACCTTC.

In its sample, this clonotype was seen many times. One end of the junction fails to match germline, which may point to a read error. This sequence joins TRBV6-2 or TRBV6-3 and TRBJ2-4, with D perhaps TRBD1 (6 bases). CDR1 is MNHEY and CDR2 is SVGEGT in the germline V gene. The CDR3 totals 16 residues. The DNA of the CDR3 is TGTGCCAGCAGCCCACCCCGGACAGTAGCCAAAAACATTAAGTACTTC. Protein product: CASSPPRTVAKNIKYF.

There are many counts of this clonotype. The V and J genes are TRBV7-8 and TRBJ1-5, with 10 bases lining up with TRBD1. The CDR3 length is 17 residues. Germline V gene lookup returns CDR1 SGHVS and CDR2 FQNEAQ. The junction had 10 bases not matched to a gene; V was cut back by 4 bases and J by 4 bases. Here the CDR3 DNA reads TGTGCCAGCAGCTCCCGCTTCCCGGGACAGGGGAATCAGCCCCAGCATTTT. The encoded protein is CASSSRFPGQGNQPQHF.

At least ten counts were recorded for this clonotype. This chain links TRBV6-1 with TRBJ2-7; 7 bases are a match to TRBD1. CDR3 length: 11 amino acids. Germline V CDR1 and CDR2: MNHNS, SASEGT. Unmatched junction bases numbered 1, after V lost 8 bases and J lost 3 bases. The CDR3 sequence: CASGQVYEQYF. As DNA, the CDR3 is TGTGCCAGCGGACAGGTCTACGAGCAGTACTTC.

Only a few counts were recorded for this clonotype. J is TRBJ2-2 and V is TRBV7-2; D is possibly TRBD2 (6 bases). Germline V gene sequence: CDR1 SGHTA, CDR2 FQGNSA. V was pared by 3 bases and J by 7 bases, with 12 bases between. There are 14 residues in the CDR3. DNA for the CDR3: TGTGCCAGCAGCTTCAGACCCGGGAGCGGGGAGCTGTTTTTT. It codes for CASSFRPGSGELFF.

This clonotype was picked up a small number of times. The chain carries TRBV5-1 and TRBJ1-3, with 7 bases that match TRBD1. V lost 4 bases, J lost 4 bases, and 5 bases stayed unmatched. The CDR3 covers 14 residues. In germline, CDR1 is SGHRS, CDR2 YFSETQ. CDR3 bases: TGCGCCAGCAGCCCGGACAGGTTCGGAAACACCATATATTTT. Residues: CASSPDRFGNTIYF.

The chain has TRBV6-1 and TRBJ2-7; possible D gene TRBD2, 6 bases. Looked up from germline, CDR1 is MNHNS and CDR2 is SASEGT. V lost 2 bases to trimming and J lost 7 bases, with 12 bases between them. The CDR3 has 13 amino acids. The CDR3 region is CASSERDSGEQYF. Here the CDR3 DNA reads TGTGCCAGCAGTGAAAGGGACTCAGGGGAGCAGTACTTC.

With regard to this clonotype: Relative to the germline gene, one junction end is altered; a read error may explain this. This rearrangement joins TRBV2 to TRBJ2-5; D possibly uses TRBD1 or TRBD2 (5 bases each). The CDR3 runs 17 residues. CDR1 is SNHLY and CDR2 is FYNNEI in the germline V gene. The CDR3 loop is CASSEVLGTTIGETLYF. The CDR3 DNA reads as TGTGCCAGCAGTGAGGTCCTGGGGACGACGATCGGAGAGACCCTGTACTTC.

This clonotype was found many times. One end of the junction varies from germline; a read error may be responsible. The CDR3 reads CTIRMTGGEETQYF. The CDR3 coding sequence is TGTACCATCCGAATGACAGGGGGCGAGGAGACCCAGTACTTC. The chain joins TRBV10-3 to TRBJ2-5; 10 bases line up with TRBD1. Per the germline V gene, CDR1 is ENHRY and CDR2 is SYGVKD. The CDR3 runs to 14 residues.

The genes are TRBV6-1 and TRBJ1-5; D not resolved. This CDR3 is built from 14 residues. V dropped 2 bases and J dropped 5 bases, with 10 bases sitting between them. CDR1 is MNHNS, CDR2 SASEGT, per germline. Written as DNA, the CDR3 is TGTGCCAGCAGTGAACGGCTTTCTTATCAGCCCCAGCATTTT. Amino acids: CASSERLSYQPQHF.

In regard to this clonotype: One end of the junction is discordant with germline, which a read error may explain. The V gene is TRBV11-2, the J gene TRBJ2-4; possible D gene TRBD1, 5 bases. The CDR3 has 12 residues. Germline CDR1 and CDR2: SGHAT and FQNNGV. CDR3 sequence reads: CASSSDRNIKYF. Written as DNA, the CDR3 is TGTGCCAGCAGCTCTGACAGAAACATTAAGTACTTC.

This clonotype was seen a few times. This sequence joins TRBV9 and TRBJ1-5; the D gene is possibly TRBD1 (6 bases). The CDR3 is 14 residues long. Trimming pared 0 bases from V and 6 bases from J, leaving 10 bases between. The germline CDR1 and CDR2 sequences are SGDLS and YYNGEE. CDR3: CASSVAEGGQPQHF. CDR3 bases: TGTGCCAGCAGCGTAGCAGAGGGGGGTCAGCCCCAGCATTTT.

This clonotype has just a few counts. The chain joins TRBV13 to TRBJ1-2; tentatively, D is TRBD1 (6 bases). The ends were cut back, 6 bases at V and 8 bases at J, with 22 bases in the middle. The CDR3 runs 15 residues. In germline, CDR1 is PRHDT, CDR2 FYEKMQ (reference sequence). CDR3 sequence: CASRPGRDNGKGYTF. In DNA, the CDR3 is TGTGCCAGCAGACCTGGACGGGACAATGGTAAAGGCTACACCTTC. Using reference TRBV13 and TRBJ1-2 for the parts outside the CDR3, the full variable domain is AAGVIQSPRHLIKEKRETATLKCYPIPRHDTVYWYQQGPGQDPQFLISFYEKMQSDKGSIPDRFSAQQFSDYHSELNMSSLELGDSALYFCASRPGRDNGKGYTFGSGTRLTVV.

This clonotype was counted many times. The CDR3, as DNA: TGTGCCAGCAGTTACTCGGGGGGAAGAGACGAGCAGTACTTC. It is translated as CASSYSGGRDEQYF. This sequence joins TRBV6-5 and TRBJ2-7, with D possibly matching TRBD2 (6 bases). The V and J ends lost 0 bases and 5 bases respectively, with 11 bases between them. CDR1 and CDR2 (germline): MNHEY, SVGAGI. The CDR3 sequence is 14 residues long.

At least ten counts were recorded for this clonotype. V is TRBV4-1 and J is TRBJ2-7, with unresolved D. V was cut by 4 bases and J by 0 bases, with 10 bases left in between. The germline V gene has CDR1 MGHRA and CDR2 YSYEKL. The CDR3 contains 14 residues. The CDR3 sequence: CASSPRQNSYEQYF. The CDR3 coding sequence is TGCGCCAGCAGCCCCAGGCAGAACTCCTACGAGCAGTACTTC.

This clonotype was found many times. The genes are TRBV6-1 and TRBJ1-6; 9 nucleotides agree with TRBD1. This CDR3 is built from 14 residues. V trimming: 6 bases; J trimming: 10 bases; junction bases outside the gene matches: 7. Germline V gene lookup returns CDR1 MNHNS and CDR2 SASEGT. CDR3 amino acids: CASSPGQGGSPLHF. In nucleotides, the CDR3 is TGTGCCAGCAGCCCGGGACAGGGAGGGTCACCCCTCCACTTT.

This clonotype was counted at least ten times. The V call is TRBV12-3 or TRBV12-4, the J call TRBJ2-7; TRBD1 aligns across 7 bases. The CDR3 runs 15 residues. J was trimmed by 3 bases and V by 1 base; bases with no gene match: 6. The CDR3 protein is CASSLGGQISYEQYF. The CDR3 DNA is TGTGCCAGCAGTTTAGGGGGACAGATAAGCTACGAGCAGTACTTC.

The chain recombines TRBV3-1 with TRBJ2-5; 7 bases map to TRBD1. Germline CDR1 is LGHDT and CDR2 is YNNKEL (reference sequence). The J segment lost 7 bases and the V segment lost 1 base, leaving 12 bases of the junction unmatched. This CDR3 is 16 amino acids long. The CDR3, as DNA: TGTGCCAGCAGCCAAGCTTCCGGGACAGTTGTCGGGACCCAGTACTTC. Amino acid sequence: CASSQASGTVVGTQYF.

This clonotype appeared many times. The CDR3: CASSFQSPLAGTKTQYF. The CDR3 DNA sequence: TGTGCCAGCAGCTTCCAATCCCCCTTAGCGGGGACCAAGACCCAGTACTTC. The chain couples TRBV7-2 to TRBJ2-5, with 8 bases that match TRBD2. This CDR3 spans 17 amino acids. V was pared by 3 bases and J by 6 bases, with 15 bases of the junction left unmatched. CDR1 and CDR2 from the germline V gene are SGHTA and FQGNSA.

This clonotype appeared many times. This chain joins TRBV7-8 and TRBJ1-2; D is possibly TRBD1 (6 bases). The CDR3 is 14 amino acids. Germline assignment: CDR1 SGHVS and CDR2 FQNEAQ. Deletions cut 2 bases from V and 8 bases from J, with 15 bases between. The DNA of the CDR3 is TGTGCCAGCAGCTTAAGGGGGGGTGGAGTCGGCTACACCTTC. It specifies CASSLRGGGVGYTF.

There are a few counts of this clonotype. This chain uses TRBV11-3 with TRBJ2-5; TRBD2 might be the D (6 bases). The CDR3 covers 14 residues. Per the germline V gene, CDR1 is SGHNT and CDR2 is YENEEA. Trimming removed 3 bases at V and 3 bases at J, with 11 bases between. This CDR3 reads CASSFSGREETQYF. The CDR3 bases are TGTGCCAGCAGCTTTAGCGGCAGGGAAGAGACCCAGTACTTC.

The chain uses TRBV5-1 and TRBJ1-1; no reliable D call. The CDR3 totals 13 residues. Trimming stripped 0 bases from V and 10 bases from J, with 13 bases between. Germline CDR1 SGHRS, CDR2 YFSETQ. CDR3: CASSLVSGMTAFF. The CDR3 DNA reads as TGCGCCAGCAGCTTGGTAAGCGGGATGACAGCTTTCTTT.

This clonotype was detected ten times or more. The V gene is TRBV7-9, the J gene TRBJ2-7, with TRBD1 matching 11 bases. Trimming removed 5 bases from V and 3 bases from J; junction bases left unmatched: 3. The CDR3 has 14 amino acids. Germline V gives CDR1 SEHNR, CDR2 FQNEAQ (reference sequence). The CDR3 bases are TGTGCCAGCAGCGACGGGACAGGGGGCTACGAGCAGTACTTC. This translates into CASSDGTGGYEQYF.

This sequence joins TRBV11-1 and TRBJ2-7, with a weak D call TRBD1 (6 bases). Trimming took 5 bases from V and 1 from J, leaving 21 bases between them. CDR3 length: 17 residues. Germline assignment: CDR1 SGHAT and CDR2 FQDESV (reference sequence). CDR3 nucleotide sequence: TGTGCCAGCAGCACACCGACAGGCCCTCCTCCTTCCTACGAGCAGTACTTC. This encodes CASSTPTGPPPSYEQYF.

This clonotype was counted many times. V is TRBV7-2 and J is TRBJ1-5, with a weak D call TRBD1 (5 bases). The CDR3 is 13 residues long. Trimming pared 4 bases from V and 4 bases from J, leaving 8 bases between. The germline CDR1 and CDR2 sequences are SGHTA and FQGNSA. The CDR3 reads CASSSRGNQPQHF. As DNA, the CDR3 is TGTGCCAGCAGCTCCCGGGGGAATCAGCCCCAGCATTTT.

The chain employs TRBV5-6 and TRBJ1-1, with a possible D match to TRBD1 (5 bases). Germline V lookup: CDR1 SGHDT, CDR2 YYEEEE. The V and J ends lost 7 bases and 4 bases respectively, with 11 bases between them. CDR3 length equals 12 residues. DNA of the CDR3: TGTGCCAGCGCGGGGGGGGGCACTGAAGCTTTCTTT. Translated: CASAGGGTEAFF.

The CDR3: CASSYRTTQETQYF. The CDR3 region has the DNA TGTGCCAGCAGCTATCGGACGACCCAAGAGACCCAGTACTTC. V and J are TRBV11-3 and TRBJ2-5; D uncertain. Trimming took 4 bases from V and 1 from J, leaving 10 bases between them. This CDR3 region has 14 residues. CDR1 is SGHNT and CDR2 is YENEEA in the germline V gene. Supplemented by reference TRBV11-3 and TRBJ2-5, the full variable domain reads EAGVVQSPRYKIIEKKQPVAFWCNPISGHNTLYWYLQNLGQGPELLIRYENEEAVDDSQLPKDRFSAERLKGVDSTLKIQPAELGDSAVYLCASSYRTTQETQYFGPGTRLLVL.

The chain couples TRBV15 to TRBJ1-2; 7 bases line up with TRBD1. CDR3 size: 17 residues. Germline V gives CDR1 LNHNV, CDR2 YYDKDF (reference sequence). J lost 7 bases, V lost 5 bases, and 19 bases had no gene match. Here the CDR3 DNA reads TGTGCCACCAGCTGGAGCGGGTTAAGGGGGCTGACCGGTGGCTACACCTTC. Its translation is CATSWSGLRGLTGGYTF.

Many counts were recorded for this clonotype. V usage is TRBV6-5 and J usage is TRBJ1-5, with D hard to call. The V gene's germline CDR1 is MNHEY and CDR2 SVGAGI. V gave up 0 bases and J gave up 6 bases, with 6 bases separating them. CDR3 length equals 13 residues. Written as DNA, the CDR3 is TGTGCCAGCAGTTACTCGGAGAGTCAGCCCCAGCATTTT. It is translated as CASSYSESQPQHF.

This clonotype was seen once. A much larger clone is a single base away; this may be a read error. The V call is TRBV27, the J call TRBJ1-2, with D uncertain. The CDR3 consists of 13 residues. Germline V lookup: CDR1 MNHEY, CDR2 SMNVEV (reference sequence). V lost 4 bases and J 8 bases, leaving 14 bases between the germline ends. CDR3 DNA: TGTGCCAGCAGTTATAGGCCCTATGGGGGCTACACCTTC. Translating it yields CASSYRPYGGYTF.